These T cell receptor beta chains were read from a single sample in a study of technical replicates of blood from a few donors. Repertoires were generated with immunoSEQ multiplex PCR, while TCRdb's copy carries only in-frame clones and drops some. The sample lists almost 70,000 clones; approximately 89% were seen once. The sequencing input was PBMCs. The receptors originated from a human donor in good health. Some clones in this sample may be carry-over from other donors' samples. Each CDR3 is given with its conserved first and last residue. Each record gives: D gene, V gene, J gene, clone size, CDR3 DNA, CDR3 protein. A D gene is named only where the DNA matches it firmly. The size field is filled for only some rows; it gives once, few, many or a size class.

TRBD2	TRBV7-9	TRBJ2-1	NA	TGTGCCAGCAGCTCAACGGGACTAGTCGATGAGCAGTTCTTC	CASSSTGLVDEQFF
TRBD1	TRBV2	TRBJ1-4	few	TGTGCCAGCAGTTACAGGGGAAGAGAAAAACTGTTTTTT	CASSYRGREKLFF
TRBD1	TRBV4-1	TRBJ2-7	NA	TGCGCCAGCAGCCAACTGGACAGGGGGTCCTACGAGCAGTACTTC	CASSQLDRGSYEQYF
TRBD1	TRBV7-3	TRBJ2-7	NA	TGTGCCAGCAGCCCGGACAGGGGTCTGTCCTACGAGCAGTACTTC	CASSPDRGLSYEQYF
TRBD2	TRBV30	TRBJ2-7	NA	TGTGCCTGGAGTCCGGGACTATCCTACGAGCAGTACTTC	CAWSPGLSYEQYF
NA	TRBV5-3	TRBJ1-5	NA	TGTGCCAGAAGCCCTCGGGGTTGGAATCAGCCCCAGCATTTT	CARSPRGWNQPQHF
NA	TRBV15	TRBJ2-7	NA	TGTGCCACCAGCAGCCGGTATCACCACTACGAGCAGTACTTC	CATSSRYHHYEQYF
NA	TRBV11-1	TRBJ2-5	NA	TGTGCCAGCAGCTCTCAGGAGACCCAGTACTTC	CASSSQETQYF
NA	TRBV5-4	TRBJ2-3	NA	TGTGCCAGCAGCCCCCGAGGGCCAGATACGCAGTATTTT	CASSPRGPDTQYF
TRBD1	TRBV5-8	TRBJ2-2	NA	TGTGCCAGCAGCCCGAGGGACAGGGGGCCCACCGGGGAGCTGTTTTTT	CASSPRDRGPTGELFF
NA	TRBV14	TRBJ1-2	NA	TGTGCCAGCAGCCGACTCCTTAGACCCGGGGAACAAGGGGGCTACACCTTC	CASSRLLRPGEQGGYTF
TRBD2	TRBV11-2	TRBJ2-5	NA	TGTGCCAGCAGCCAGAGGACTAGCGGGAGGGCCTATCAAGAGACCCAGTACTTC	CASSQRTSGRAYQETQYF
NA	TRBV19	TRBJ2-1	NA	TGTGCCAGTAGCGACAGAAGGCGTAATGAGCAGTTCTTC	CASSDRRRNEQFF
TRBD1	TRBV6-1	TRBJ2-7	NA	TGTGCCAGCAGTCGGGGACAGGGGATTTCCTACGAGCAGTACTTC	CASSRGQGISYEQYF
TRBD2	TRBV4-3	TRBJ2-7	NA	TGCGCCAGCAGCCAGGGACTAGCGGACGAGCAGTACTTC	CASSQGLADEQYF
TRBD2	TRBV4-1	TRBJ2-5	NA	TGCGCCAGCAGCCAACTCGGACTAGCGGGAGGGAACCATCCGCAAGAGACCCAGTACTTC	CASSQLGLAGGNHPQETQYF
NA	TRBV7-9	TRBJ2-1	NA	TGTGCCAGCAGTAAGACGGAGGACAATGAGCAGTTCTTC	CASSKTEDNEQFF
NA	TRBV19	TRBJ1-5	NA	TGTGCCAGCCGCGGGCCCAATCAGCCCCAGCATTTT	CASRGPNQPQHF